This T cell receptor (beta chain) was captured by sequencing in a study of blood T cells in healthy people across ages. Study-wide findings and caveats: The CMV status of each donor remained undetermined, and this could have confounded shifts in expanded clonotypes.

Germline values: CDR1 DFQATT, CDR2 SNEGSKA (reference sequence). V was cut by 3 bases and J by 7 bases, with 7 bases left in between. The CDR3 runs to 10 residues. Through a sample-barcoded 5' primer and a J-beta primer mix, a second PCR was run for roughly 7 to 11 cycles. The template-switch adaptor was a 5' adaptor with 12 random nucleotides. It tagged each cDNA molecule. TCRdb recomputed calls from the 5' RACE reads with MiXCR, one row per CDR3 protein. This sample has around 870,000 distinct CDR3 sequences, with 29% found just once. This clonotype has a single count. What it binds is unknown. Total RNA extraction produced at least 6 micrograms (per sample) for the study.

This sequence originates from a woman aged 80 or over in good health. Material for sequencing was blood. The J gene is TRBJ2-7, the V gene TRBV20-1, with D possibly TRBD2 on 6 matching bases. CDR3 amino acids: CSARTREQYF. As DNA, the CDR3 is TGCAGTGCTAGGACTAGGGAGCAGTACTTC.